The 31 T cell receptor beta chains in this list originate from one sample, sequenced in a study of cytomegalovirus exposure and HLA in healthy donors. 13 Jbeta primers and 60 Vbeta primers were used for the PCR. Method: immunoSEQ multiplex PCR; TCRdb's copy keeps in-frame clones and lacks some. The table lists approximately 190,000 clones, around 86% of them singletons. The sequenced material came from PBMCs. These receptors were collected from a man aged 35-49 years in good health and CMV-seropositive.

V is TRBV10-1 and J is TRBJ2-2; tentatively, D is TRBD2 (7 bases). Trimming removed 0 bases at V and 7 bases at J, with 12 bases between. CDR1 and CDR2 from the germline V gene are WNHNN and SYGVQD (reference sequence). The CDR3 covers 15 residues. The CDR3 loop reads CASSESAGAGGELFF. In DNA form, the CDR3 reads TGCGCCAGCAGTGAGTCTGCGGGGGCTGGCGGGGAGCTGTTTTTT.

This clone showed up just a few times. The chain combines TRBV7-8 with TRBJ1-2; D unresolved. This CDR3 has 12 amino acids. Per the germline V gene, CDR1 is SGHVS and CDR2 is FQNEAQ. Between the trimmed V and J ends, which lost 1 base and 10 bases, there was a span of 10 bases. In DNA form, the CDR3 reads TGTGCCAGCAGCTTAGACCCGGGAGCCTACACCTTC. Translating gives CASSLDPGAYTF.

This chain connects TRBV19 to TRBJ1-1; D is possibly TRBD1 (5 bases). The V end lost 5 bases, the J end lost 1 base, and 14 bases lay between the germline ends. CDR1 LNHDA and CDR2 SQIVND come from the germline V gene (reference sequence). The CDR3 is 15 residues long. CDR3: CASSPSSGGNTEAFF. CDR3 sequence (DNA): TGTGCCAGTAGTCCCTCATCGGGGGGGAACACTGAAGCTTTCTTT.

The V gene is TRBV19, the J gene TRBJ1-5; D ambiguous. V was pared by 4 bases and J by 7 bases, with 11 bases between. Per germline, CDR1 LNHDA and CDR2 SQIVND (reference sequence). The CDR3 spans 13 residues. The DNA for the CDR3 is TGTGCCAGTAGTACCTCTTACGGGCAGCCCCAGCATTTT. It codes for CASSTSYGQPQHF.

This chain links TRBV9 with TRBJ2-3, with 8 bases aligning to TRBD2. The CDR3 extends over 18 amino acids. The ends lost 3 bases at V and 2 bases at J; junction bases unmatched: 14. In germline, CDR1 is SGDLS, CDR2 YYNGEE. The DNA of the CDR3 is TGTGCCAGCAGCGCTAGCCCCGCTGAGCGGGGGCCCACAGATACGCAGTATTTT. It encodes CASSASPAERGPTDTQYF.

The chain recombines TRBV6-5 with TRBJ2-5; 9 nucleotides agree with TRBD1. The J call may be incorrect, as the DNA end agrees better with TRBJ2-7. Germline values: CDR1 MNHEY, CDR2 SVGAGI. The CDR3 has 15 residues. CDR3 sequence reads: CASSYVQGATYEQYF. The CDR3 nucleotides read TGTGCCAGCAGTTACGTACAGGGGGCGACCTACGAGCAGTACTTC.

This chain links TRBV10-3 with TRBJ1-3; a weak D match, TRBD1 (6 bases). Trimming removed 7 bases at V and 5 bases at J, with 12 bases between. Germline CDR1 ENHRY, CDR2 SYGVKD. This CDR3 has 13 residues. The CDR3 spells CAITTGFRNTIYF. The CDR3 coding sequence is TGTGCCATCACCACAGGGTTCAGAAACACCATATATTTT.

This clone showed up just once. The rearrangement uses TRBV6-1 and TRBJ1-3; 10 bases are a match to TRBD1. The CDR3 consists of 15 residues. V lost 4 bases to trimming and J lost 2 bases; unmatched junction nucleotides: 2. Germline values: CDR1 MNHNS, CDR2 SASEGT. The DNA of the CDR3 is TGTGCCAGCAGTGGGGACAGGGGACCTGGAAACACCATATATTTT. Translation: CASSGDRGPGNTIYF.

The chain couples TRBV11-3 to TRBJ2-2; unclear D gene. This CDR3 contains 13 residues. The V end lost 3 bases, the J end lost 7 bases, and 9 bases lay between the germline ends. The germline V gene has CDR1 SGHNT and CDR2 YENEEA. The CDR3 here is CASSFNSNGELFF. The DNA for the CDR3 is TGTGCCAGCAGCTTCAACTCTAACGGGGAGCTGTTTTTT.

The genes are TRBV10-3 and TRBJ2-2; weak D call: TRBD1 (6 bases). Trimming removed 4 bases at V and 4 bases at J, with 10 bases between. The CDR3 is made up of 14 amino acids. The germline V gene has CDR1 ENHRY and CDR2 SYGVKD. CDR3 nucleotide sequence: TGTGCCATCAGTGGGGTCAGGGGCACCGGGGAGCTGTTTTTT. Translated, it gives CAISGVRGTGELFF.

This chain uses TRBV11-3 with TRBJ1-2; D gene unclear. Germline CDR1 reads SGHNT; CDR2 reads YENEEA. Trimming took off 0 bases at V and 3 bases at J, with 11 bases between the two ends. The CDR3 totals 15 residues. The CDR3 reads CASSLEIGRDYGYTF. The CDR3 nucleotides read TGTGCCAGCAGCTTAGAGATCGGGAGGGACTATGGCTACACCTTC.

V gene TRBV19 combines with J gene TRBJ2-7; TRBD1 is a possible D gene (6 bases). V was trimmed by 5 bases and J by 5 bases, leaving 13 bases between them. Germline-derived CDR1 and CDR2 are LNHDA and SQIVND (reference sequence). The CDR3 totals 13 residues. This CDR3 reads CASSFGSGDEQYF. The CDR3 DNA sequence: TGTGCCAGTAGTTTCGGATCAGGGGACGAGCAGTACTTC.

A single count supports this clone. This chain joins TRBV28 and TRBJ1-2; D is undetermined. V dropped 3 bases and J dropped 4 bases, with 18 bases sitting between them. This CDR3 is built from 16 residues. Germline V gene sequence: CDR1 MDHEN, CDR2 SYDVKM. The CDR3, as DNA: TGTGCCAGCAGTTTTGAGGGTACAGAGAGGTCCTATGGCTACACCTTC. Its protein is CASSFEGTERSYGYTF.

This chain uses TRBV29-1 with TRBJ2-7; 7 bases fit TRBD1. Germline V gives CDR1 SQVTM, CDR2 ANQGSEA. The V segment lost 6 bases and the J segment 5 bases; nucleotides outside the gene matches: 16. The CDR3 loop spans 15 amino acids. CDR3 protein: CSVPKEDRAGDEQYF. DNA of the CDR3: TGCAGCGTCCCGAAAGAAGACAGGGCGGGTGACGAGCAGTACTTC.

The chain joins TRBV7-2 to TRBJ2-7, with 7 bases matching TRBD1. J gave up 3 bases and V 2 bases, and 4 bases lay outside the gene matches. Germline-derived CDR1 and CDR2 are SGHTA and FQGNSA. The CDR3 is 14 residues long. CDR3 coding DNA: TGTGCCAGCAGCTTATCACAGGGGAACTACGAGCAGTACTTC. Protein sequence: CASSLSQGNYEQYF.

The chain couples TRBV2 to TRBJ2-5, with D perhaps TRBD1 (5 bases). The J call is doubtful: the DNA matches TRBJ2-7 better. This CDR3 spans 12 amino acids. CDR1 and CDR2 from the germline V gene are SNHLY and FYNNEI. The CDR3 DNA follows: TGTGCCAGCAGCGGCAGGGTTCTCGAGCAGTACTTC. It yields the protein CASSGRVLEQYF.

This chain uses TRBV5-6 with TRBJ1-1; TRBD1 is a possible D gene (6 bases). The germline V gene encodes CDR1 SGHDT and CDR2 YYEEEE. The CDR3 has 15 residues. The ends were cut back, 3 bases at V and 0 bases at J, with 12 bases in the middle. As DNA, the CDR3 is TGTGCCAGCAGCTCCGTAGGACAGCTGAACACTGAAGCTTTCTTT. Translated: CASSSVGQLNTEAFF.

This chain joins TRBV7-9 and TRBJ2-2; 7 nucleotides agree with TRBD2. The CDR3 runs to 16 residues. The germline V gene has CDR1 SEHNR and CDR2 FQNEAQ (reference sequence). V dropped 0 bases and J dropped 4; count of bases not matched to a gene: 5. The chain's CDR3 is CASSLAPSGVTGELFF. For the CDR3, the DNA is TGTGCCAGCAGCTTAGCACCTAGCGGTGTCACCGGGGAGCTGTTTTTT. The entire variable domain, with the rest obtained from reference TRBV7-9 and TRBJ2-2, is as follows: DTGVSQNPRHKITKRGQNVTFRCDPISEHNRLYWYRQTLGQGPEFLTYFQNEAQLEKSRLLSDRFSAERPKGSFSTLEIQRTEQGDSAMYLCASSLAPSGVTGELFFGEGSRLTVL.

This clone was observed a few times. J is TRBJ2-7 and V is TRBV19; 9 bases fit TRBD1. Germline assignment: CDR1 LNHDA and CDR2 SQIVND (reference sequence). V lost 3 bases to trimming and J lost 5 bases; unmatched junction nucleotides: 8. The CDR3 is 15 amino acids. The CDR3 DNA follows: TGTGCCAGTAGTATTGGGCGGGACAGGGCTCACGAGCAGTACTTC. Protein: CASSIGRDRAHEQYF.

In its sample, this clone was seen once. The chain recombines TRBV4-3 with TRBJ2-5, with D possibly matching TRBD2 (5 bases). V was clipped by 0 bases and J by 7 bases, with 15 bases between them. The germline gives CDR1 LGHNA, CDR2 YSLEER. This CDR3 is built from 15 residues. The CDR3 DNA is TGCGCCAGCAGCCAAGATTGGCTTCGCGGAGGGACCCAGTACTTC. Its translation: CASSQDWLRGGTQYF.

The rearrangement joins TRBV9 to TRBJ2-3, with 7 positions matching TRBD2. With V trimmed by 1 base and J by 1 base, 3 bases remained unmatched. CDR1 SGDLS and CDR2 YYNGEE come from the germline V gene. The CDR3 loop spans 15 amino acids. DNA for the CDR3: TGTGCCAGCAGCGTACCGGGGGGAGGCACAGATACGCAGTATTTT. Protein product: CASSVPGGGTDTQYF.

In its sample, this clone was seen once. The V gene is TRBV6-5, the J gene TRBJ1-5; 10 bases map to TRBD1. This CDR3 comprises 14 residues. V dropped 8 bases and J dropped 6; count of bases not matched to a gene: 7. Germline assignment: CDR1 MNHEY and CDR2 SVGAGI. The CDR3 DNA reads as TGTGCCAGCCAGAGGGGACAGGGGACTCAGCCCCAGCATTTT. The encoded protein is CASQRGQGTQPQHF.

The rearrangement links TRBV27 to TRBJ1-6; 7 bases are shared with TRBD1. The CDR3 consists of 15 residues. Per the germline V gene, CDR1 is MNHEY and CDR2 is SMNVEV (reference sequence). The trim removed 3 bases at V and 7 bases at J, leaving 6 bases unmatched. The DNA of the CDR3 is TGTGCCAGCAGTTTCGACAGGGTGTTGAATTCACCCCTCCACTTT. Residues: CASSFDRVLNSPLHF.

V gene TRBV4-3 combines with J gene TRBJ2-4, with D perhaps matching TRBD2 (6 bases). Germline V CDR1 and CDR2: LGHNA, YSLEER. The length of the CDR3 is 15 residues. The ends were cut back, 1 base at V and 2 bases at J, with 9 bases in the middle. The CDR3 DNA sequence: TGCGCCAGCAGCCAAGGTGCGGGACCCAAAAACATTCAGTACTTC. Protein: CASSQGAGPKNIQYF.

This clone has a handful of counts. The same CDR3 also results from other DNA sequences found in this sample. The rearrangement joins TRBV7-2 to TRBJ1-1; D possibly corresponds to TRBD1 (6 bases). Germline-derived CDR1 and CDR2 are SGHTA and FQGNSA. V shed 6 bases and J shed 7 bases, with 12 bases lying between them. This CDR3 is 12 amino acids long. The CDR3 here is CASRQGFGEAFF. DNA for the CDR3: TGTGCCAGCAGACAGGGCTTTGGTGAAGCTTTCTTT.

The V call is TRBV15, the J call TRBJ1-5; D remains unclear. Trimming stripped 1 base from V and 1 base from J, with 11 bases between. This CDR3 contains 16 residues. The V gene's germline CDR1 is LNHNV and CDR2 YYDKDF (reference sequence). CDR3 residues: CATSRGLDGSNQPQHF. CDR3 DNA: TGTGCCACCAGCAGAGGTCTCGACGGGAGCAATCAGCCCCAGCATTTT.

This clone was recorded a few times. This chain links TRBV14 with TRBJ1-1; D possibly corresponds to TRBD1 (5 bases). The germline gives CDR1 SGHDN, CDR2 FVKESK. Trimming shortened V by 1 base and J by 0 bases, and 9 bases separated the two germline ends. The length of the CDR3 is 15 residues. The CDR3, as DNA: TGTGCCAGCAGCCAAGGTGGGGCTTTGAACACTGAAGCTTTCTTT. Translation gives CASSQGGALNTEAFF.

This rearrangement joins TRBV19 to TRBJ2-7; 7 bases line up with TRBD1. CDR1 and CDR2 (germline): LNHDA, SQIVND (reference sequence). The V gene end was trimmed by 4 bases and the J gene end by 5 bases; junction bases not matched to a gene: 11. CDR3 length: 15 residues. CDR3 amino acids: CASSTSRGTMDEQYF. The CDR3 nucleotides read TGTGCCAGTAGTACGAGCAGGGGGACCATGGACGAGCAGTACTTC. Full variable domain (rest looked up from reference TRBV19 and TRBJ2-7): DGGITQSPKYLFRKEGQNVTLSCEQNLNHDAMYWYRQDPGQGLRLIYYSQIVNDFQKGDIAEGYSVSREKKESFPLTVTSAQKNPTAFYLCASSTSRGTMDEQYFGPGTRLTVT.

Here the CDR3 reads CASSQESTGNSGNTIYF. The CDR3 region has the DNA TGTGCCAGCAGCCAAGAGTCGACGGGAAACTCTGGAAACACCATATATTTT. This chain links TRBV4-2 with TRBJ1-3; no clear D gene. Looked up from germline, CDR1 is LGHNA and CDR2 is YNFKEQ. Trimming took off 0 bases at V and 0 bases at J, with 12 bases between the two ends. The CDR3 extends over 17 amino acids.

This chain links TRBV6-5 with TRBJ2-3, with D perhaps TRBD2 (5 bases). Germline CDR1 is MNHEY and CDR2 is SVGAGI. This CDR3 region has 13 residues. V lost 5 bases, J lost 7 bases, and 13 bases lay in between. The CDR3 DNA reads TGTGCCAGCAGTGTCGGACTGGGAAATACGCAGTATTTT. Amino acid sequence: CASSVGLGNTQYF.

This chain links TRBV19 with TRBJ1-1; TRBD1 might be the D (5 bases). The CDR3 has 15 residues. Germline V gene data show CDR1 as LNHDA and CDR2 as SQIVND (reference sequence). Trimming took off 0 bases at V and 0 bases at J, with 8 bases between the two ends. This CDR3 is CASSIEWGMNTEAFF. The CDR3, as DNA: TGTGCCAGTAGTATAGAATGGGGCATGAACACTGAAGCTTTCTTT.